This TCR beta chain derives from a study of graft-versus-host responses after intestinal transplantation. Study overall: Multivisceral, liver-intestinal, or isolated intestinal transplants were given to recipients. Study-wide results and limits: Declines in HvG clones occurring early post-transplant were associated with peak circulating GvH clone levels. Researchers found GvH clones in recipient marrow, and some showed up first in ileum or blood.

Clones were sequenced by immunoSEQ multiplex PCR, and TCRdb holds only the in-frame ones, with some missing. The sample gives about 50,000 clones, around nine tenths of which show up once; around 2.5% is in the top ten. From germline, CDR1 is LNHNV and CDR2 YYDKDF (reference sequence). The V gene lost 5 bases and the J gene lost 4 bases, with 12 bases spanning the gap. This CDR3 has 13 amino acids. Worth noting for this clone: The antigen remains unidentified.

The TCR sequence derives from a human donor who was the organ donor for an intestinal transplant. The rearrangement joins TRBV15 to TRBJ2-7; D perhaps matches TRBD2 (5 bases). Source: unstimulated CD4+ T cells sorted from spleen or lymph node cells, taken before transplant. In nucleotides, the CDR3 is TGTGCCACCAGCTTTCTCCGGGGATACGAGCAGTACTTC. Protein product: CATSFLRGYEQYF.